These T cell receptor beta chains were read from a single sample in a study of shared clonotypes between healthy human individuals. Sequencing was performed with immunoSEQ multiplex PCR; in TCRdb, only in-frame clones are kept and a portion is missing. The data show around 1,000,000 clones, roughly 80% seen once. The sample was memory CD4+ T cells from PBMCs. Receptors were obtained from a man aged 18-30 years in good health. Some clones in this sample may be carry-over from other donors' samples. CDR3s include the opening cysteine and the closing phenylalanine or tryptophan. D genes are given only for firm matches. Part of the rows lack a size; the others show once, few, many or a class for expanded clones.

TRBV7-9	TRBD2	NA	TRBJ2-1	TGTGCCAGCAGCTTAGGGACTAGCGGGAGTCAGAATGAGCAGTTCTTC	CASSLGTSGSQNEQFF
TRBV7-8	TRBD1	once	TRBJ1-4	TGTGCCAGCAGCTTACGACGGACAGGGGCTTCTGAAAAACTGTTTTTT	CASSLRRTGASEKLFF
TRBV6-1	TRBD1	NA	TRBJ1-2	TGTGCCAGCAGTGAAGACAGAGGTTCAGGGGGCTACTATCGACGTGGCTACACCTTC	CASSEDRGSGGYYRRGYTF
TRBV6-1	NA	NA	TRBJ2-6	TGTGCCAGCAGTGAATCGGACTTCTCTGGGGCCAACGTCTTGACTTTC	CASSESDFSGANVLTF
TRBV6-7	NA	NA	TRBJ1-5	TGTGCCAGCAGTTACTCGACGGCCCGGGGGTGGCCCCAGCATTTT	CASSYSTARGWPQHF
TRBV5-1	NA	once	TRBJ2-5	TGCGCCAGCAGTATCAATGGGGAGACCCAGTACTTC	CASSINGETQYF
TRBV5-1	NA	NA	TRBJ1-3	TGCGCCAGCAGCCGGGACGTCGTCTCTGGAAACACCATATATTTT	CASSRDVVSGNTIYF
TRBV2	TRBD1	NA	TRBJ1-5	TGTGCCAGCAGAGCGACAGGGGTGAGCAATCAGCCCCAGCATTTT	CASRATGVSNQPQHF
TRBV14	NA	NA	TRBJ2-7	TGTGCCAGCAGCCGCCCGGGGTCTCTCTCCTACGAGCAGTACTTC	CASSRPGSLSYEQYF
TRBV6-5	NA	NA	TRBJ2-7	TGTGCCAGCAGTCCTCGAACCACAGGCGTCGAGCAGTACTTC	CASSPRTTGVEQYF
TRBV5-4	NA	NA	TRBJ2-5	TGTGCCAGCAGCTCCTTGGGGACCCAGTACTTC	CASSSLGTQYF
TRBV30	TRBD2	NA	TRBJ2-7	TGTGCCTGGACCAGACTAGCGGGGCTTTCCTACGAGCAGTACTTC	CAWTRLAGLSYEQYF
TRBV25-1	NA	few	TRBJ2-3	TGTGCCAGCAGTAGTTGGGCCACAGATACGCAGTATTTT	CASSSWATDTQYF
TRBV2	TRBD2	NA	TRBJ2-7	TGTGCCAGCAGTGCTTATACTAGCGGGAGCGGCGAGCAGTACTTC	CASSAYTSGSGEQYF
TRBV5-4	TRBD1	NA	TRBJ1-2	TGTGCCAGCAGCTTACCTGGGACAGGGGGCTACGGTGGCTACACCTTC	CASSLPGTGGYGGYTF
TRBV7-7	NA	NA	TRBJ2-7	TGTGCCAGCAGCGTCGGACTGGGGTACGAGCAGTACTTC	CASSVGLGYEQYF
TRBV2	NA	NA	TRBJ2-1	TGTGCCAGCAGTGAAGGGGCAGGTGCGGGCCATGAGCAGTTCTTC	CASSEGAGAGHEQFF
TRBV9	TRBD2	NA	TRBJ2-7	TGTGCCAGCAGCGTAGGGGACGGGACTAGCGGGAGTTTCCGGTACGAGCAGTACTTC	CASSVGDGTSGSFRYEQYF
TRBV28	NA	NA	TRBJ2-7	TGTGCCAGCAGGAAAGGAGGGGTTTACGAGCAGTACTTC	CASRKGGVYEQYF
TRBV27	NA	NA	TRBJ2-1	TGTGCCCCCGCAGGCGGCCCCACCTACAATGAGCAGTTCTTC	CAPAGGPTYNEQFF
TRBV28	TRBD2	NA	TRBJ2-7	TGTGCCAGCAGGGGTCTGGCGGGAGCGATCTCCTACGAGCAGTACTTC	CASRGLAGAISYEQYF
TRBV2	NA	NA	TRBJ1-2	TGTGCCAGCAGGGTTCTTGGCCCGGGACAAGGCTACACCTTC	CASRVLGPGQGYTF
TRBV6-1	TRBD1	NA	TRBJ1-6	TGTGCCAGCAGCGGGACAGGAGATAATTCACCCCTCCACTTT	CASSGTGDNSPLHF
TRBV25-1	NA	NA	TRBJ1-1	TGTGCCAGCAAGCTGAACACTGAAGCTTTCTTT	CASKLNTEAFF
TRBV6-5	NA	NA	TRBJ2-7	TGTGCCAGCAGGTTAGACCCCCAGACCTACGAGCAGTACTTC	CASRLDPQTYEQYF
TRBV30	NA	NA	TRBJ2-7	TGTGCCTGGAGTGTGAACAGAGTTACCTACGAGCAGTACTTC	CAWSVNRVTYEQYF
TRBV5-4	TRBD2	NA	TRBJ2-1	TGTGCCAGCAGCCCTCAAGGGGCGGGAGGTACCTACAATGAGCAGTTCTTC	CASSPQGAGGTYNEQFF
TRBV4-3	NA	NA	TRBJ2-7	TGCGCCAGCAGCCAAGCTAACAGCCGTTCCTACGAGCAGTACTTC	CASSQANSRSYEQYF
TRBV7-2	NA	NA	TRBJ2-1	TGTGCCAGCAGCTTAGAACCCCCGGCAGTCTTC	CASSLEPPAVF
TRBV7-2	NA	NA	TRBJ1-3	TGTGCCAGCAGGCCCCCAGGGGTGGGGATCGGGGGAAACACCATATATTTT	CASRPPGVGIGGNTIYF
TRBV25-1	NA	NA	TRBJ2-6	TGTGCCAGCAGTGAACCTCAGGGGAGGGGCACTGGGGCCAACGTCCTGACTTTC	CASSEPQGRGTGANVLTF
TRBV5-1	TRBD1	NA	TRBJ1-5	TGCGCCAGCAGCTTAGGAGGGGGCCTATATCAGCCCCAGCATTTT	CASSLGGGLYQPQHF
TRBV29-1	NA	NA	TRBJ2-5	TGCAGCGTTGAAGCCACCAGGGGGGGGGAGACCCAGTACTTC	CSVEATRGGETQYF
TRBV28	NA	NA	TRBJ1-5	TGTGCCAGCAGTTTTACTCGGGGCCCTAGCAATCAGCCCCAGCATTTT	CASSFTRGPSNQPQHF
TRBV4-3	NA	NA	TRBJ1-3	TGCGCCAGCAGCCAAGGGTACCAGGGTTCTGGAAACACCATATATTTT	CASSQGYQGSGNTIYF
TRBV5-8	TRBD1	NA	TRBJ2-7	TGTGCCAGCAGCCAATCCGGGACAGTCTCCTACGAGCAGTACTTC	CASSQSGTVSYEQYF
TRBV5-1	TRBD1	NA	TRBJ2-1	TGCGCCAGCAACCGGGACAGGACAAACAATGAGCAGTTCTTC	CASNRDRTNNEQFF
TRBV6-5	NA	NA	TRBJ1-1	TGTGCCAGCAGTTTACGGGCGACAGGCTTGAGGACTGAAGCTTTCTTT	CASSLRATGLRTEAFF
TRBV5-1	NA	NA	TRBJ2-3	TGCGCCAGCAGCTTCCAGGGCTCAGATACGCAGTATTTT	CASSFQGSDTQYF
TRBV5-5	NA	NA	TRBJ2-1	TGTGCCAGCAGCTCTCGACAGTCTGTAGCTAATCGGTTCTTC	CASSSRQSVANRFF
TRBV18	NA	NA	TRBJ1-5	TGTGCCAGCTCACCACCGGGCAGTCAACAGCCCCAGCATTTT	CASSPPGSQQPQHF
TRBV9	NA	NA	TRBJ1-3	TGTGCCAGCAGCGCCTTTTCTGGAAACACCATATATTTT	CASSAFSGNTIYF
TRBV20-1	TRBD1	many	TRBJ2-1	TGCAGTGCCGGACAGGGTTATGAGCAGTTCTTC	CSAGQGYEQFF
TRBV27	NA	NA	TRBJ2-3	TGTGCCAGCAGTTCAATACCCCACTCGCGGGTTAGTTTGTGGGATACGCAGTATTTT	CASSSIPHSRVSLWDTQYF
TRBV11-1	NA	few	TRBJ2-1	TGTGCCAGCAGTCGGGTAGGCGGGATCTACAATGAGCAGTTCTTC	CASSRVGGIYNEQFF
TRBV5-1	TRBD2	NA	TRBJ2-3	TGCGCCAGCAGCCGGGCGGGGGGCCAAACAGATACGCAGTATTTT	CASSRAGGQTDTQYF